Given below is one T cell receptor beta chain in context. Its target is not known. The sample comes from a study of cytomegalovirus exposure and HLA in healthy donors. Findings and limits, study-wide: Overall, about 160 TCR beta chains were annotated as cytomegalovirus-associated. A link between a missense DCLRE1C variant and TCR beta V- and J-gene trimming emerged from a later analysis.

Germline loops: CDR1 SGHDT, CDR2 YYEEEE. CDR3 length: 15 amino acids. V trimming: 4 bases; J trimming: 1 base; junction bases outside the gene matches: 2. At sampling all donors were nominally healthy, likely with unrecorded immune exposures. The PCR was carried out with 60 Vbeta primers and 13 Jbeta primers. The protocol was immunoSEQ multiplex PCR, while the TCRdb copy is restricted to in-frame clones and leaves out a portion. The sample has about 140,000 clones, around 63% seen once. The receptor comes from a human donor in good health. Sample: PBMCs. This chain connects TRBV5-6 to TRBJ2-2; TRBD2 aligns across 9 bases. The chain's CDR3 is CASSLSGRNTGELFF. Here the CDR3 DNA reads TGTGCCAGCAGCCTTAGCGGGAGGAACACCGGGGAGCTGTTTTTT.